This TCR beta chain was observed in a study of CD8 T cells in Susac syndrome. Concerning this clonotype itself: Its specificity is not known.

The study's findings and limits: The study recognized that the number of individuals in its TCR sequencing and HLA analysis was relatively small.

Random hexamers primed reverse transcription of about 0.45 to 1 ug RNA. A multiplex approach, immunoSEQ multiplex PCR, amplified TCR beta CDR3 across 54 Vbeta and 13 Jbeta. TCRdb reprocessed the immunoSEQ multiplex PCR reads with MiXCR, giving one entry per CDR3 protein. The table includes around 200,000 distinct CDR3 sequences, around 95% detected once. The V gene's germline CDR1 is DFQATT and CDR2 SNEGSKA (reference sequence). The CDR3 is 14 residues long. Trimming removed 3 bases from V and 6 bases from J, with 15 bases in between. Sequencing targeted TCR beta in T cells from blood (CD8+ and CD4+). Relapsing-remitting disease, either stable or active, was present in the treatment-naive patients who were the multiple sclerosis controls.

The source is a human donor with multiple sclerosis. Sequencing was carried out using CD4+ T cells from PBMCs. The V and J genes are TRBV20-1 and TRBJ1-5; D might be TRBD1 (5 bases). CDR3 DNA sequence: TGCAGTGCTAGTACGCTGCGCGGGGGTCAGCCCCAGCATTTT. Its protein is CSASTLRGGQPQHF.